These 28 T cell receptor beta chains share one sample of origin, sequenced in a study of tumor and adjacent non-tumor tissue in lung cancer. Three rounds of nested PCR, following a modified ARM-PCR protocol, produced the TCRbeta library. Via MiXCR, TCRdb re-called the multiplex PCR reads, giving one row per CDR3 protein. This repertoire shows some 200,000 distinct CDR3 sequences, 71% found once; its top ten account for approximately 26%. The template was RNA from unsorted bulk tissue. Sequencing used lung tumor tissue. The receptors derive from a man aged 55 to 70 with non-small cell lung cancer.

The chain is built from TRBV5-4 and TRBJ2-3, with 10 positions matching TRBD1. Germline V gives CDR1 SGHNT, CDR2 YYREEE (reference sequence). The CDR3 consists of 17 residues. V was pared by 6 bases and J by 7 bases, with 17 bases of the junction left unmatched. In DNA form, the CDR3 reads TGTGCCAGCAATACTGGAAGGGGGACAGGGGAGTCAAATACGCAGTATTTT. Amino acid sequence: CASNTGRGTGESNTQYF.

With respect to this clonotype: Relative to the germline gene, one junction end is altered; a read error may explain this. This CDR3 reads CASRPSPGQARDERFF. The CDR3 nucleotides are TGTGCCAGCAGGCCATCTCCGGGACAGGCCAGGGATGAGCGGTTCTTC. This chain links TRBV12-3 or TRBV12-4 with TRBJ2-1; 8 nucleotides line up with TRBD1. This CDR3 is built from 16 residues.

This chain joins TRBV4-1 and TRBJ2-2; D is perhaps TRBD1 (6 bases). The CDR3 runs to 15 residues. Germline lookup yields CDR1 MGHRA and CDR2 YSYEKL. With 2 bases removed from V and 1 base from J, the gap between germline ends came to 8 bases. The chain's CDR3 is CASSQLQGNTGELFF. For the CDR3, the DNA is TGCGCCAGCAGCCAATTACAGGGGAACACCGGGGAGCTGTTTTTT.

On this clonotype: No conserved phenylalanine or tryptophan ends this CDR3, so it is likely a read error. The DNA for the CDR3 is TGCAGAGCTACGGGGGAAGGGGACGAGCAGTACATC. This translates into CRATGEGDEQYI. V usage is TRBV20-1 and J usage is TRBJ2-7, with D perhaps TRBD2 (6 bases). Looked up from germline, CDR1 is DFQATT and CDR2 is SNEGSKA (reference sequence). This CDR3 is built from 12 residues.

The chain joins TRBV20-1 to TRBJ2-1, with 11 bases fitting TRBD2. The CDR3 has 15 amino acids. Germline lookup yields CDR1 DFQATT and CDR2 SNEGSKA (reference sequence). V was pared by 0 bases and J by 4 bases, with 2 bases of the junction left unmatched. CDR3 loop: CSARDLAGGYNEQFF. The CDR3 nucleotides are TGCAGTGCTAGAGATTTAGCGGGGGGGTACAATGAGCAGTTCTTC.

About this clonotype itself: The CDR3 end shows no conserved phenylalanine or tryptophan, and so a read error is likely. CDR3 sequence (DNA): TGCAGCCTTCTCCACACCGGGACAGGGGATGGCTACACCATC. Residues: CSLLHTGTGDGYTI. The chain employs TRBV29-1 and TRBJ1-2; TRBD1 agrees at 10 bases. The CDR3 extends over 14 amino acids. Germline CDR1 SQVTM, CDR2 ANQGSEA. Trimming removed 8 bases from V and 6 bases from J; junction bases left unmatched: 12.

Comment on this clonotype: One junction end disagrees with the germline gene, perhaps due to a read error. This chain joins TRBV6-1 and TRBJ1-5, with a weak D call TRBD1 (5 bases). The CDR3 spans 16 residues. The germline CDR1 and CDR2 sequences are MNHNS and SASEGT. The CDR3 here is CVSTDRGGVGNQPQCF. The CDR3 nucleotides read TGTGTCAGTACCGACCGAGGAGGGGTTGGCAATCAGCCCCAGTGTTTT.

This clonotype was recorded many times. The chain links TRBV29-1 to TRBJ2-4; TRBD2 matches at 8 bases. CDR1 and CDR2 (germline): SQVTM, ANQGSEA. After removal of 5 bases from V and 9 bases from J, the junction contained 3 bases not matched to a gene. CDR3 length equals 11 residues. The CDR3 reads CSVRGGGIQYF. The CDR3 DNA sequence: TGCAGCGTTCGGGGGGGGGGCATTCAGTACTTC.

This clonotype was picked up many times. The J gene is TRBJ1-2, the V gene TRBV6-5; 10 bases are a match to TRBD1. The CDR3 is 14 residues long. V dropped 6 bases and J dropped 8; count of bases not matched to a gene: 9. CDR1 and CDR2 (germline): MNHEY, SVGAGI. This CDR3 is CASSSTGGFGGYTF. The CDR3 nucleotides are TGTGCCAGCAGCTCGACAGGGGGCTTTGGAGGCTACACCTTC.

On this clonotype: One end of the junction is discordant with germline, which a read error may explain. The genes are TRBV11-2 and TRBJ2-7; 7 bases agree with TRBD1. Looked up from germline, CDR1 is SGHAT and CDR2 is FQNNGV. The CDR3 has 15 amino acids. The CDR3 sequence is CDSRLETGVTYEQYF. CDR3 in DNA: TGTGACAGCAGATTAGAAACAGGGGTAACATACGAGCAGTACTTC. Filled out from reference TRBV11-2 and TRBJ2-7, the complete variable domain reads EAGVAQSPRYKIIEKRQSVAFWCNPISGHATLYWYQQILGQGPKLLIQFQNNGVVDDSQLPKDRFSAERLKGVDSTLKIQPAKLEDSAVYLCDSRLETGVTYEQYFGPGTRLTVT.

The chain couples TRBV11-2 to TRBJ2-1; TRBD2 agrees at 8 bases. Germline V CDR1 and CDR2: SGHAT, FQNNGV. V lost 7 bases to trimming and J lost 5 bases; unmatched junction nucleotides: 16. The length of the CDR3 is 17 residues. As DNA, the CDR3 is TGTGCCAGCAACCCACATCAGGGACTAGTGGAAGACAATGAGCAGTTCTTC. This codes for CASNPHQGLVEDNEQFF.

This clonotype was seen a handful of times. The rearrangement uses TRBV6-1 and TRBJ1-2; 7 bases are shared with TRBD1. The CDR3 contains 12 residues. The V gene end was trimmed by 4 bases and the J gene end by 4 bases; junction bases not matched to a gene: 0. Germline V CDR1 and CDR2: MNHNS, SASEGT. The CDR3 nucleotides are TGTGCCAGCAGTGGGGACAGCTATGGCTACACCTTC. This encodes CASSGDSYGYTF.

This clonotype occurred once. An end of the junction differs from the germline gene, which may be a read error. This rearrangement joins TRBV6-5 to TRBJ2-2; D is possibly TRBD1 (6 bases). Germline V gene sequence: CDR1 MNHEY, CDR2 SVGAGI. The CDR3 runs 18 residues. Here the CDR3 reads CASSYLMIPGQRSGELFF. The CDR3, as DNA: TGTGCTAGCAGTTACTTGATGATCCCGGGACAAAGGTCCGGGGAGCTGTTTTTT.

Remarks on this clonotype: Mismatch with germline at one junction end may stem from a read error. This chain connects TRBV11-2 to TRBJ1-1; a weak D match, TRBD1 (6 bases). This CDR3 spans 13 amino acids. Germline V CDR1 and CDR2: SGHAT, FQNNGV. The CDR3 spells CVSRRDIVAEAFF. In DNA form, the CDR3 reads TGTGTCAGCCGACGGGACATTGTCGCTGAAGCTTTCTTT.

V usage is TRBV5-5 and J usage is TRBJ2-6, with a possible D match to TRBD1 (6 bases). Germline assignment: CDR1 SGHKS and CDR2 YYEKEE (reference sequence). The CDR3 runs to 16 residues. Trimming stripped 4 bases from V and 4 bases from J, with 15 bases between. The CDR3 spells CASSLAGAGGANVLTF. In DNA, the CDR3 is TGTGCCAGCAGCCTGGCAGGGGCTGGAGGGGCCAACGTCCTGACTTTC. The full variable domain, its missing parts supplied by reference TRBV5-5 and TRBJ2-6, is DAGVTQSPTHLIKTRGQQVTLRCSPISGHKSVSWYQQVLGQGPQFIFQYYEKEERGRGNFPDRFSARQFPNYSSELNVNALLLGDSALYLCASSLAGAGGANVLTFGAGSRLTVL.

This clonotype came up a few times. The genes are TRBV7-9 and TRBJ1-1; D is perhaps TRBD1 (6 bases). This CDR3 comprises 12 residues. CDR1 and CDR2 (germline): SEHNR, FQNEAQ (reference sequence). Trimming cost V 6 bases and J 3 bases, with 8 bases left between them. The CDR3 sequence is CASRGGYTEAFF. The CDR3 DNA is TGTGCCAGCAGAGGGGGTTACACTGAAGCTTTCTTT. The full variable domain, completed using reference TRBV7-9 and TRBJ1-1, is DTGVSQNPRHKITKRGQNVTFRCDPISEHNRLYWYRQTLGQGPEFLTYFQNEAQLEKSRLLSDRFSAERPKGSFSTLEIQRTEQGDSAMYLCASRGGYTEAFFGQGTRLTVV.

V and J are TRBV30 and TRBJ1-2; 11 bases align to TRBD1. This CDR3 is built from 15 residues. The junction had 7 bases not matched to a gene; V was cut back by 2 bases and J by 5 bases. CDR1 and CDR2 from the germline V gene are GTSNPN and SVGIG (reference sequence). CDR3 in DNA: TGTGCCTGGAGTACCGGACAGGGGGCGTTGTATGGCTACACCTTC. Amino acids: CAWSTGQGALYGYTF.

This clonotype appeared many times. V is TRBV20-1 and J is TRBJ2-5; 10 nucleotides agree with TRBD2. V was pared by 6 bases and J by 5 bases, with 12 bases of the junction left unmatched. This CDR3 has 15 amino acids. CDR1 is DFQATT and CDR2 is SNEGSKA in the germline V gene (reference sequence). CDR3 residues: CSAQSSGGSWETQYF. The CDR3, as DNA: TGCAGTGCCCAGTCTAGCGGGGGTTCATGGGAGACCCAGTACTTC.

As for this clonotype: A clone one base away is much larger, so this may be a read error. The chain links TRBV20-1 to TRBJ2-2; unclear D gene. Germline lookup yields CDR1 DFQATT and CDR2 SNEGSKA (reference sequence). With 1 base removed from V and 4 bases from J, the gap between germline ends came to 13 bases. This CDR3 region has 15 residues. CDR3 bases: TGCAGTGCTAGAGCGATGGGGATTAGCACCGGGGAGCTGTTTTTT. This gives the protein CSARAMGISTGELFF.

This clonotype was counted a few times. As DNA, the CDR3 is TGTGCCAGCAGTCCTCCGGGACAGGCAATCGGCTACACCTTC. Protein sequence: CASSPPGQAIGYTF. The chain has TRBV12-3 or TRBV12-4 and TRBJ1-2; TRBD1 matches at 8 bases. The V and J ends lost 5 bases and 8 bases, in that order; junction bases with no gene match: 10. The CDR3 totals 14 residues.

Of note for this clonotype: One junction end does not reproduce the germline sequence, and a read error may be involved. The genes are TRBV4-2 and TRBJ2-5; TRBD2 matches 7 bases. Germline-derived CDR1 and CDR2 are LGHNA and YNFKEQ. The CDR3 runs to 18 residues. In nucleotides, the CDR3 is TGTGCCAGCAGCCAAGATTTGAGCGGGGTGGCCCTGTTGGAGACCCAGAACTTC. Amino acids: CASSQDLSGVALLETQNF.

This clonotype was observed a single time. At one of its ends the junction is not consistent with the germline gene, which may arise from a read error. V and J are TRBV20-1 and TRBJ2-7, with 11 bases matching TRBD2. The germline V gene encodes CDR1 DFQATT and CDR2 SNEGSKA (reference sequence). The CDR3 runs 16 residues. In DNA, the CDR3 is TGCAGTGCTAGAGATTATCAGGGGACTAGCGGCTACGAGCACTACTTC. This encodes CSARDYQGTSGYEHYF.

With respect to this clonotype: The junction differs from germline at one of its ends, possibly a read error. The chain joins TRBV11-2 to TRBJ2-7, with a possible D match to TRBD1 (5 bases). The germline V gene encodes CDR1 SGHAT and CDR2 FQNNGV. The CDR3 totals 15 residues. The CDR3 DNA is TGTGCCAGCAGCTTAAGGACACAGCTCTCCTACGAGGAGTACTTC. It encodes CASSLRTQLSYEEYF.

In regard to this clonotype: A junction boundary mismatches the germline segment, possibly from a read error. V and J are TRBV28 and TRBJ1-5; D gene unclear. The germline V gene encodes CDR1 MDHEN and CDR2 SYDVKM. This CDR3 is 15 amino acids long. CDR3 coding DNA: TGTTCCAGCACTTTAGGCGCGACACCCAATCAGCCCCAACACTTT. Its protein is CSSTLGATPNQPQHF.

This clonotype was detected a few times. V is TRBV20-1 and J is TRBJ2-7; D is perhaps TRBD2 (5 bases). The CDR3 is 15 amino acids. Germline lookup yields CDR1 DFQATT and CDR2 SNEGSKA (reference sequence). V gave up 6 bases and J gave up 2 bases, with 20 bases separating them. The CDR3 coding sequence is TGCAGTGCATGGGAAACCACGCGGGTCCCCTACGAGCAGTACTTC. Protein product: CSAWETTRVPYEQYF.

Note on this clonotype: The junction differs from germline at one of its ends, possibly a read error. This CDR3 is CASTLLQDTEAFF. CDR3 nucleotides: TGTGCCAGCACTTTACTGCAAGACACTGAAGCTTTCTTT. V usage is TRBV12-3 or TRBV12-4 and J usage is TRBJ1-1; D is unresolved. The CDR3 runs to 13 residues.

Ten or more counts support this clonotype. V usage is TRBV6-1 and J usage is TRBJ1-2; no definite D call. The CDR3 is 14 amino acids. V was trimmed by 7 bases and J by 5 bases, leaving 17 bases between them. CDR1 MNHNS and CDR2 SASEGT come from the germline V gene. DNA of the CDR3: TGTGCCAGCATAGGTCAAGCGGCAGGATATGGCTACACCTTC. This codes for CASIGQAAGYGYTF.

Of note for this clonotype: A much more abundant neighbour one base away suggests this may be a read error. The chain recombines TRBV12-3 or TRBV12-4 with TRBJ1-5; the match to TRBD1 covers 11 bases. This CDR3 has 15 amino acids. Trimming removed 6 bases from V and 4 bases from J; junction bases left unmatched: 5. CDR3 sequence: CASRGTGGENQPQHF. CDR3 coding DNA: TGTGCCAGCAGAGGGACAGGGGGTGAAAATCAGCCCCAGCATTTT.